This T cell receptor beta chain was sequenced during a study of cytomegalovirus exposure and HLA in healthy donors. In the PCR, 60 Vbeta and 13 Jbeta primers were used. Generated by immunoSEQ multiplex PCR, the TCRdb table keeps only in-frame clones and is missing some. Of more than 150,000 clones in the sample, 75% to 90% are singletons; the top ten hold approximately 2.4%. Germline V CDR1 and CDR2: SGHRS, YFSETQ. The CDR3 has 16 residues. Unmatched junction bases numbered 10, after V lost 4 bases and J lost 1 base. This clonotype was obtained from a woman aged 50 to 60 in good health and CMV-seropositive. The V and J genes are TRBV5-1 and TRBJ2-5; 7 nucleotides align to TRBD1. Material: PBMCs. Written as DNA, the CDR3 is TGCGCCAGCAGCGTAACCGGGACAGTTCTCCAAGAGACCCAGTACTTC. It yields the protein CASSVTGTVLQETQYF.